The clone carrying this T cell receptor beta chain was counted a single time. This sample stems from a study of OX40 agonist ivuxolimab in advanced cancers. Germline lookup yields CDR1 SGHTA and CDR2 FQGNSA. There are 12 residues in the CDR3. Trimming took 5 bases from V and 4 from J, leaving 6 bases between them. The method was immunoSEQ multiplex PCR; TCRdb's version includes in-frame clones alone and lacks a portion of them. Of fewer than 85,000 clones listed, 84% are singletons. The origin of this receptor is an adult with an advanced solid tumor such as melanoma, head and neck, liver or kidney cancer. Sequenced material: CD4+ or CD8+ T cells sorted from blood, taken in a trial of the OX40 agonist ivuxolimab. This rearrangement joins TRBV7-2 to TRBJ1-5, with unresolved D. The DNA of the CDR3 is TGTGCCAGCAGCGACCCGAATCAGCCCCAGCATTTT. Translation: CASSDPNQPQHF.